This T cell receptor beta chain came from a study of shared clonotypes between healthy human individuals. The CDR3 is 14 amino acids. V trimming: 0 bases; J trimming: 8 bases; junction bases outside the gene matches: 4. Germline CDR1 reads SGHDT; CDR2 reads YYEEEE. In regard to this clone: The sample contains more than one DNA sequence encoding this CDR3.

The data were produced by immunoSEQ multiplex PCR, yet TCRdb's version contains in-frame clones alone and is incomplete. This sample carries about 1,900,000 clones, roughly 95% of them seen once, and the ten largest clones take approximately 1%. Naive CD8 cells comprised CD45RO-negative, CCR7-positively selected cells, excluding terminally differentiated effector memory CD45RA+ cells. This clonotype originated in a man aged 18 to 29 in good health. The chain is built from TRBV5-6 and TRBJ2-1; 8 positions agree with TRBD1. The sample taken for sequencing was naive CD8+ T cells sorted from blood. The DNA for the CDR3 is TGTGCCAGCAGCTTGGGGCAGGGGGCCTATGAGCAGTTCTTC. This codes for CASSLGQGAYEQFF.